This T cell receptor (beta chain) was sequenced during a study of preoperative IRX-2 immunotherapy in early breast cancer. TCRdb's table, derived via immunoSEQ multiplex PCR, lists solely in-frame clones and lacks some. The sample lists under 35,000 clones, 82% occurring once. The CDR3 sequence is 14 residues long. V lost 6 bases and J lost 2, with 14 bases in between. The germline V gene has CDR1 MNHGY and CDR2 SAAAGT. Treatment in this sample: preoperative locoregional IRX-2 cytokine immunotherapy. This sample was taken from a patient treated with IRX-2 immunotherapy. The rearrangement uses TRBV6-8 and TRBJ2-7; D is ambiguous. The clonotype originates from a human donor with breast cancer. CDR3 sequence (DNA): TGTGCCAGCAGAAGACTGGGCGGAACCTACGAGCAGTACTTC. It translates to CASRRLGGTYEQYF.